This entry concerns a single T cell receptor (beta chain). There is no known antigen for this receptor. One base away there is no much larger clone; base qualities are not given. This sample was included in a study of T cells in Graves' hyperthyroidism and ophthalmopathy (dated by TCRdb to the late 2010s). About the full investigation: A discovery cohort of roughly 100 patients, approximately 45 with Graves' ophthalmopathy and approximately 57 with stable Graves' hyperthyroidism, was used to find distinguishing TCR V-J signatures. According to the paper, TCR Vbeta CDR3 sequencing was carried out on roughly 130 peripheral blood samples, which came from approximately 43 ophthalmopathy, 80 or so hyperthyroidism and some 17 progressor patients. Following sampling, methimazole starting at 30 mg daily was given to hyperthyroidism patients, and high-dose intravenous methylprednisolone was given to ophthalmopathy patients. Prospective prediction of ophthalmopathy was tested in an independent validation cohort of approximately 18 hyperthyroidism patients and 15 to 17 patients who later progressed to ophthalmopathy. The approximately 100 discovery patients were divided at random into training and test sets in a 7:3 ratio. In about six Graves' hyperthyroidism patients, the study also compared T-cell repertoires from thyroid tissue with T-cell repertoires from blood. Broader findings and caveats from the paper: In cross-validation, a model built on a 13 V-J signature told ophthalmopathy apart from stable hyperthyroidism with approximately 90% sensitivity and 81% to 82% specificity, and in testing the same model reached 80%/75%. In validation, the model predicted progression to ophthalmopathy with over 60% sensitivity and 72% to 85% specificity, a median of around six months before onset. Most expanded thyroid clonotypes (frequency above 0.001) were also detected in blood, suggesting blood repertoires may reflect thyroid immune responses. Sample size was not statistically predetermined, and investigators were not blinded to group allocation.

Relative to germline, V is 3 bases shorter and J is 8 bases shorter, with 17 bases between their ends. Inclusive of the bounding cysteine and phenylalanine, the CDR3 is 14 residues long. The kept DNA is CDR3 alone, 42 bases in frame from the first base. According to the germline V gene, CDR1 reads SNHLY and CDR2 reads FYNNEI. Exclusion was applied to patients with uncontrolled infections, other autoimmune diseases, pregnancy or lactation. Clinical symptoms, serum thyroxine and TRAb, thyroid ultrasound, and orbital computed tomography formed the basis for the diagnoses. Trizol reagent was used to extract total RNA, and RNA quality was then checked on an Agilent 2100 Bioanalyzer. The TCR beta CDR3 regions were amplified from the RNA transcripts. The TCR CDR3 was subjected to a first round of RT-PCR using the HTBI primer set and the Qiagen OneStep RT-PCR kit. The libraries were constructed in a second round of multiplex PCR and then size-selected and purified. The libraries were sequenced on an Illumina HiSeq2000 using paired-end 100 bp reads. As for the original processing: SOAPnuke was used to process the raw data, throwing out any read that contained adapters or uncalled bases, had a mean Phred below 15, or lacked an exact constant-primer or identifier match. COPE v1.2.5 was used to merge high-quality paired reads, and clonotypes were defined as unique nucleotide sequences. MiTCR v1.1 was used to align the clonotypes against IMGT TRBV, TRBD and TRBJ reference segments. The analysis included only V-J combinations with a frequency above 0.0001, which together covered 99% to 99.2% of the repertoires. The TCS score was defined as the ratio of F50 (clonal expansion) to E x V (chaos), calculated using BLOSUM62-based TCRdist between CDR3 peptides within each V-J. Welch's t-statistics and random forest reduced roughly 530 V-J features to 13, which were used in a naive Bayes classifier (R e1071). The similarity between thyroid and blood repertoires was quantified using the Morisita-Horn index. TCRdb's own reprocessing of the public reads used fastp at Q25 and MiXCR and kept productive beta chains. Records with the same CDR3 protein are collapsed into one entry carrying the most frequent genes and DNA. For this entry, the V and J calls and clone size follow TCRdb and not the study's own pipeline. The sample records about 570,000 distinct CDR3 sequences, about 43% of which are singletons. The ten largest clonotypes hold roughly 19% of the sample.

The rearrangement joined TRBV2 to TRBJ2-7, with the D gene not clear enough to name. The sample consisted of peripheral blood or thyroid tissue (not recorded which). The receptor comes from an adult woman with Graves' disease, either hyperthyroidism or ophthalmopathy (not recorded which). This receptor carries the CDR3 CASSEASFPWQQYF. The nucleotides read TGTGCCAGCAGTGAGGCTAGTTTTCCCTGGCAGCAGTACTTC.